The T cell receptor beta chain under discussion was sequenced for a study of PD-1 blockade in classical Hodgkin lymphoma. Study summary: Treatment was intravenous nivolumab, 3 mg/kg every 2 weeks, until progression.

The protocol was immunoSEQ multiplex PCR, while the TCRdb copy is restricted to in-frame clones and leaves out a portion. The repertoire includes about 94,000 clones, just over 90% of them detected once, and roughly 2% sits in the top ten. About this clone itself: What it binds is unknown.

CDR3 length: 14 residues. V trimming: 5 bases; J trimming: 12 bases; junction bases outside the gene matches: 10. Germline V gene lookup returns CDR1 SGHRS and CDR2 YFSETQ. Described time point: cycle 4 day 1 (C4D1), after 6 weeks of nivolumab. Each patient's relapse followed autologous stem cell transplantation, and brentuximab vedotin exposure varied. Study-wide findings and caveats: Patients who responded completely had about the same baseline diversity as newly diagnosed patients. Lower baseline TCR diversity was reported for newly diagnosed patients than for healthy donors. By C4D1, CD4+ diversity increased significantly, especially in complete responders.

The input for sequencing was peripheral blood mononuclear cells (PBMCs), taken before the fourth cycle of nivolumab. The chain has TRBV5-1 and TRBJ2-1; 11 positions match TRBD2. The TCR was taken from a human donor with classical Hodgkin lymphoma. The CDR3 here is CASSSSGRPDGQFF. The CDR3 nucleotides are TGCGCCAGCAGTTCTAGCGGGAGGCCCGATGGGCAGTTCTTC. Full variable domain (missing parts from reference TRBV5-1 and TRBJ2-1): KAGVTQTPRYLIKTRGQQVTLSCSPISGHRSVSWYQQTPGQGLQFLFEYFSETQRNKGNFPGRFSGRQFSNSRSEMNVSTLELGDSALYLCASSSSGRPDGQFFGPGTRLTVL.